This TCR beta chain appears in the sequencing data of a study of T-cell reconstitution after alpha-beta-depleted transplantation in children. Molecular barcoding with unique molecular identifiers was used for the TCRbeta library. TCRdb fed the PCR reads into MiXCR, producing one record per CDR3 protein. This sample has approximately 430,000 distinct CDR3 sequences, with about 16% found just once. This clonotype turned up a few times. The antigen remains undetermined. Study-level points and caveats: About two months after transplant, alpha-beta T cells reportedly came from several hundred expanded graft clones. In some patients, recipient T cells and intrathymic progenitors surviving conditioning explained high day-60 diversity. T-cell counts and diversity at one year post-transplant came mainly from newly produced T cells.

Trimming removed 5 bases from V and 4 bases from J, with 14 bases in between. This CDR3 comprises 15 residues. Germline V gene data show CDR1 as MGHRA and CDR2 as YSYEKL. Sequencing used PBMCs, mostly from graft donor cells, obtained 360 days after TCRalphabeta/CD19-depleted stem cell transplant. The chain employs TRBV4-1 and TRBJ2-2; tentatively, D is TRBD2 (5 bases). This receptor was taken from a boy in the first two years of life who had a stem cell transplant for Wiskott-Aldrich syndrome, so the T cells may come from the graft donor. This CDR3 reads CASSIRTGSTGELFF. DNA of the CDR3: TGCGCCAGCAGCATACGGACGGGGAGCACCGGGGAGCTGTTTTTT.